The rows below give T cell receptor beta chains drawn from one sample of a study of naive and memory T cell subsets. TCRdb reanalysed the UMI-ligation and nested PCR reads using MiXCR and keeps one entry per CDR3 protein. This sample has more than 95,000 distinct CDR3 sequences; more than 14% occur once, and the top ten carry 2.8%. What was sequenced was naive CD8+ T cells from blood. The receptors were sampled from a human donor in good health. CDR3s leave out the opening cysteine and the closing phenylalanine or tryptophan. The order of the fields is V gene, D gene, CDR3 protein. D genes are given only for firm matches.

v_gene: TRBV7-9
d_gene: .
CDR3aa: ASSQDPASYEQY

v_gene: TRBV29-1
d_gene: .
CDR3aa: SVETGGSDTQY

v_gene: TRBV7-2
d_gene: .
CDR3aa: ASSSPTSYEQY

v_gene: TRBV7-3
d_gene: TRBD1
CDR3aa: ASSPTLQGADTQY

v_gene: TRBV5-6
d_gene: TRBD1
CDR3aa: ASSPGDSPKREQY

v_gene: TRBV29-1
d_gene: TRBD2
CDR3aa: SVGLSGSTNEQF

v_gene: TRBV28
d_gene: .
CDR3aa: ATSDSGKLF

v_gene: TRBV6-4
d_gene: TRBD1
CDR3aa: ASSDPQGVAF

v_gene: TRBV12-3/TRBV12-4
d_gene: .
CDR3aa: ASSFGIAVDEQF

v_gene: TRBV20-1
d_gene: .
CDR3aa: SALRGPNSHPNEKLF

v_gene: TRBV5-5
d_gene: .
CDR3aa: ASSLYGQANQPQH

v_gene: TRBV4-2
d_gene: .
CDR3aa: ASSQEQDPTFWEKLF

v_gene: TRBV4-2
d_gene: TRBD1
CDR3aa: ASSQFPGGSYNEQF

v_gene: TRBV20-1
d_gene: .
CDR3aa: SAREEGLINQPQH

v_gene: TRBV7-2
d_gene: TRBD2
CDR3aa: ASSEGLAAYEQY

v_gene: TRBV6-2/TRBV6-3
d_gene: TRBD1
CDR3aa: ASIQPGQGAPNSYEQY

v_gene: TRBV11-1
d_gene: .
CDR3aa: ASSFLGGSTDTQY

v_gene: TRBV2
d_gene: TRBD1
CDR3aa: ASSEALDRENEQY

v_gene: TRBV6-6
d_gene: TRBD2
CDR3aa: ASSYALAGGISTDTQY

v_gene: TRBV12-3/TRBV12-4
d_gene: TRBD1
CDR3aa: ASSTQGARNEQY

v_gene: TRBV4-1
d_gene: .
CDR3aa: ASSPTLLPGAF

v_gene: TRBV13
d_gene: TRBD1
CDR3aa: ASSNRGNSYEQY

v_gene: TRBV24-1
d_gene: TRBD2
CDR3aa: ATSDLGGDEQF

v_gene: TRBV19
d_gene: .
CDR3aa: ASSFGKWGQPQH

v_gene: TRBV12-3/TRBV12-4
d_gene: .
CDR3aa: ASRVRGGYEQY

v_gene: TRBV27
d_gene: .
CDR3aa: ASSESDAKEQY

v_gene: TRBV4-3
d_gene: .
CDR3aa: ASSQYYGTGELF

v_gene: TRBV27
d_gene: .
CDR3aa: ASGSPYEQY

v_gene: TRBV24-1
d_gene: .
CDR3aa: ATSEPDI

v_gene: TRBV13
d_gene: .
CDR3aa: ASSPQGPLPHEQY

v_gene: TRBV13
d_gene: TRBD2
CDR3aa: ASSLGQRDPQEQY

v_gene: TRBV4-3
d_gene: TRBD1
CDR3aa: ASSPGQGYGYT

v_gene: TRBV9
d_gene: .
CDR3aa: ASSVSPSFGNTIY

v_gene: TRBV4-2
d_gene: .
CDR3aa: ASSQEANTEAF